These 24 T cell receptor beta chains originate from one sample sequenced in a study of T cells expressing NK-cell markers. Following a re-call of the 5' RACE reads, TCRdb has one entry per CDR3 protein and lacks DNA. This sample's table has 300,000 to 500,000 distinct CDR3 sequences. The sample was blood T cells: a sorted CD56 or NKG2C T cell subset, CD4+ or CD8+ T cells, or bulk PBMC T cells (not recorded which). Source of these receptors: a woman between 50 and 59 years old in good health.

The rearrangement links TRBV14 to TRBJ2-5; TCRdb returns TRBD1, unconfirmable since there is no DNA. The CDR3 is 13 residues long. Germline V CDR1 and CDR2: SGHDN, FVKESK. CDR3 sequence reads: CASSQELGATQYF.

The chain carries TRBV7-6 and TRBJ2-4; TCRdb calls TRBD2, which cannot be checked without DNA. CDR1 is SGHVS, CDR2 FNYEAQ, per germline. The CDR3 has 17 residues. This CDR3 reads CASSLLGGGSDKNIQYF.

The chain carries TRBV27 and TRBJ2-1; as DNA is missing, the TRBD1 call by TCRdb cannot be tested. The length of the CDR3 is 16 residues. Germline V gene sequence: CDR1 MNHEY, CDR2 SMNVEV (reference sequence). CDR3 loop: CASSPLWLAMMNEQFF.

This chain links TRBV30 with TRBJ2-7; TCRdb's D gene call, TRBD2, goes unchecked for lack of DNA. The CDR3 has 13 amino acids. CDR1 is GTSNPN and CDR2 is SVGIG in the germline V gene (reference sequence). This chain's CDR3 is CAWGLARDYEQYF.

This chain joins TRBV12-3 or TRBV12-4 and TRBJ1-2; TCRdb outputs TRBD1, but without DNA this stays unchecked. CDR3 length: 13 amino acids. This CDR3 reads CASKGHRIQGYTF.

The chain carries TRBV7-2 and TRBJ1-3. Germline V lookup: CDR1 SGHTA, CDR2 FQGNSA. This CDR3 contains 13 residues. The CDR3 loop is CASSTGLGNTIYF.

This sequence joins TRBV29-1 and TRBJ1-2; TCRdb's D call, TRBD1, is unchecked because there is no DNA. The CDR3 has 14 amino acids. Germline CDR1 and CDR2: SQVTM and ANQGSEA. CDR3 loop: CSVESPGVVYGYTF.

The rearrangement links TRBV5-1 to TRBJ2-7; the D call of TRBD1 rests on TCRdb alone, since no DNA is present to check it. This CDR3 comprises 15 residues. CDR1 is SGHRS and CDR2 is YFSETQ in the germline V gene. The CDR3: CASSLQGGRAYEQYF.

V gene TRBV12-3 or TRBV12-4 combines with J gene TRBJ2-1; TCRdb's assignment of TRBD1 cannot be checked, as there is no DNA. The CDR3 consists of 15 residues. The CDR3 reads CASSLNSAIYNEQFF.

The rearrangement joins TRBV20-1 to TRBJ2-1; without DNA, the TCRdb call of TRBD2 cannot be checked. The CDR3 sequence is 15 residues long. The V gene's germline CDR1 is DFQATT and CDR2 SNEGSKA (reference sequence). This CDR3 reads CSARDGGLASNEQFF.

V usage is TRBV5-1 and J usage is TRBJ2-5; TCRdb calls TRBD1, which cannot be checked without DNA. The CDR3 covers 14 residues. Germline assignment: CDR1 SGHRS and CDR2 YFSETQ. Here the CDR3 reads CASSLEAAGETQYF.

The V gene is TRBV20-1, the J gene TRBJ2-1. This CDR3 contains 14 residues. Germline CDR1 DFQATT, CDR2 SNEGSKA (reference sequence). The CDR3 sequence: CSASMDVSYNEQFF.

The chain uses TRBV9 and TRBJ2-5; TCRdb's D gene call, TRBD1, goes unchecked for lack of DNA. Germline CDR1 reads SGDLS; CDR2 reads YYNGEE. This CDR3 is 15 amino acids long. The CDR3 loop reads CASSVDGTGGETQYF.

This chain connects TRBV4-1 to TRBJ2-5; with no DNA, the TCRdb D assignment of TRBD1 cannot be verified. CDR3 size: 13 residues. Germline V gives CDR1 MGHRA, CDR2 YSYEKL. The CDR3 reads CASSQRQGSTQYF.

The rearrangement joins TRBV6-1 to TRBJ2-2; with no DNA, the TCRdb D assignment of TRBD1 cannot be verified. CDR1 is MNHNS and CDR2 is SASEGT in the germline V gene. CDR3 length equals 14 residues. The CDR3 sequence: CAGQKRGGAGELFF.

This chain connects TRBV29-1 to TRBJ2-7; the D gene TCRdb calls, TRBD1, cannot be checked with no DNA. Germline V gives CDR1 SQVTM, CDR2 ANQGSEA. The CDR3 runs 15 residues. The CDR3 sequence: CSVEDRGTGPNEQYF.

V and J are TRBV7-2 and TRBJ2-1; checking the TCRdb D call of TRBD1 is not possible without DNA. This CDR3 region has 12 residues. Germline CDR1 reads SGHTA; CDR2 reads FQGNSA. CDR3 in amino acids: CASSPSRGQQFF.

This rearrangement joins TRBV30 to TRBJ1-3; TCRdb gives TRBD1 as the D gene, but with no DNA this cannot be confirmed. The CDR3 runs 15 residues. Germline V CDR1 and CDR2: GTSNPN, SVGIG (reference sequence). CDR3 protein: CAWSETGPFGNTIYF.

The CDR3 loop is CSASESSGSWYEQYF. The chain carries TRBV20-1 and TRBJ2-7. The V gene's germline CDR1 is DFQATT and CDR2 SNEGSKA (reference sequence). The CDR3 contains 15 residues.

J is TRBJ2-1 and V is TRBV5-1; the TCRdb D gene call, TRBD1, has no DNA to confirm it. Germline lookup yields CDR1 SGHRS and CDR2 YFSETQ. This CDR3 has 14 amino acids. The CDR3 sequence: CASSPGTTGYEQFF.

This rearrangement joins TRBV5-1 to TRBJ2-1; the TCRdb D gene call, TRBD1, has no DNA to confirm it. The germline V gene encodes CDR1 SGHRS and CDR2 YFSETQ. This CDR3 has 13 residues. The CDR3 protein is CASKVEGINEQFF.

The V call is TRBV29-1, the J call TRBJ2-3; the TCRdb D gene call, TRBD1, has no DNA to confirm it. The germline gives CDR1 SQVTM, CDR2 ANQGSEA. The CDR3 is 12 residues long. The CDR3 reads CSSGQGPDTQYF.

The chain uses TRBV15 and TRBJ2-5; lacking DNA, the TRBD1 call made by TCRdb goes unchecked. The CDR3 covers 16 residues. CDR1 and CDR2 (germline): LNHNV, YYDKDF (reference sequence). This CDR3 reads CATSRDQGTHQETQYF.

The chain uses TRBV29-1 and TRBJ1-5; the D call from TCRdb, TRBD1, cannot be confirmed without DNA. CDR3 length: 13 amino acids. Germline V lookup: CDR1 SQVTM, CDR2 ANQGSEA. The CDR3 region is CSVATGVNQPQHF.